Listed below are T cell receptor beta chains from one sample, sequenced in a study of blood T cell repertoires in COVID-19. Libraries were prepared by immunoSEQ multiplex PCR; TCRdb keeps only in-frame clonotypes and omits some of them. The data show about 400,000 clones, just under 90% seen once. The sample taken for sequencing was PBMCs or T cells enriched from blood (not recorded which). All receptors come from a young woman who had recovered from COVID-19. Both conserved end residues are part of each CDR3. The D gene is left open where the match is weak. Clone size is shown for a subset of rows, as once, few, many or a class of expanded clone.

TRBJ1-1 NA TRBV30 NA TGTGCCTGGAGTCGGGAGGAGACGCCTTTCTTT CAWSREETPFF
TRBJ2-6 NA TRBV7-9 TRBD1 TGTGCCAGCAGCTTAGGGGACAGGGGATCCTCTGGGGCCAACGTCCTGACTTTC CASSLGDRGSSGANVLTF
TRBJ1-1 once TRBV6-2/TRBV6-3 NA TGTGCCAGCAGTTACGCGGTGGAATCCACTGAAGCTTTCTTT CASSYAVESTEAFF
TRBJ1-1 NA TRBV28 NA TGTGCCAGCAGTTTGAACAGGGTTTTGAACACTGAAGCTTTCTTT CASSLNRVLNTEAFF
TRBJ1-4 NA TRBV6-1 TRBD1 TGTGCCAGCAGTGACGTAGGGGGCGTATTTGCGTGGGAAAAACTGTTTTTT CASSDVGGVFAWEKLFF
TRBJ1-3 NA TRBV6-5 NA TGTGCCAGCAGCTCCACTATAGCCTCTGGAAACACCATATATTTT CASSSTIASGNTIYF
TRBJ1-1 once TRBV15 TRBD1 TGTGCCACCAGCAAACAGGGGACGAACACTGAAGCTTTCTTT CATSKQGTNTEAFF
TRBJ1-6 NA TRBV9 TRBD1 TGTGCCAGCAGCGCCGGACAGGGGGGTAATTCACCCCTCCACTTT CASSAGQGGNSPLHF
TRBJ1-1 NA TRBV7-8 NA TGTGCCAGCAGCCTATGGGCCACCCCCAACACTGAAGCTTTCTTT CASSLWATPNTEAFF
TRBJ1-1 once TRBV18 NA TGTGCCAGCTCACAGGGGGTGAACACTGAAGCTTTCTTT CASSQGVNTEAFF
TRBJ2-7 NA TRBV19 NA TGTGCCAGTAGTATAGATCGGGACTTTCCTGAGCAGTACTTC CASSIDRDFPEQYF
TRBJ2-1 once TRBV11-2 TRBD2 TGTGCCAGCAGCCGCCGACTAGCGGGGGGTATTAACAATGAGCAGTTCTTC CASSRRLAGGINNEQFF
TRBJ1-4 NA TRBV30 NA TGTGCCTGGAGTGTAGGTCAGGGTCGGGAAAAACTGTTTTTT CAWSVGQGREKLFF
TRBJ1-4 NA TRBV5-1 TRBD1 TGCGCCAGCAGCTTGGGTGGACAGGGTGAAAAACTGTTTTTT CASSLGGQGEKLFF
TRBJ2-1 NA TRBV5-1 NA TGCGCCAGCAGCTTGGACAGCCGACTAGATGAGCAGTTCTTC CASSLDSRLDEQFF
TRBJ2-7 NA TRBV20-1 TRBD2 TGCAGGGCCGGGGGGGCCTACGAGCAGTACTTC CRAGGAYEQYF
TRBJ2-7 once TRBV2 TRBD1 TGTGCCAGCGGCCGGGACAGGGGCTCCGAGCAGTACTTC CASGRDRGSEQYF
TRBJ2-3 once TRBV6-5 NA TGTGCCAGCAGTTACTCGAGCGGGGATACGCAGTATTTT CASSYSSGDTQYF
TRBJ1-2 NA TRBV27 NA TGTGCCAGCAGTTTATCTGCGGGGTGGGGCTACACCTTC CASSLSAGWGYTF
TRBJ2-7 NA TRBV9 TRBD2 TGTGCCAGCAGCGTAGCTGCGACTAGCGAATACGAGCAGTACTTC CASSVAATSEYEQYF
TRBJ2-1 few TRBV2 NA TGTGCCATCAAAACATCAGGCGGGGATTTTGGCTACAATGAGCAGTTCTTC CAIKTSGGDFGYNEQFF
TRBJ2-7 NA TRBV2 TRBD1 TGTGCCAGCAGTGACACAGGGGGATTCTACGAGCAGTACTTC CASSDTGGFYEQYF
TRBJ1-2 NA TRBV6-5 TRBD1 TGTGCCAGCAGTACATGGACAGGGGGTCGAGGTGGCTACACCTTC CASSTWTGGRGGYTF
TRBJ1-6 NA TRBV25-1 NA TGTGCCAGCAGTGACCCACAGGACCACAATTCACCCCTCCACTTT CASSDPQDHNSPLHF
TRBJ1-2 NA TRBV28 NA TGTGCCAGCAGCCGATCTTTGGGGCCTAACTATGGCTACACCTTC CASSRSLGPNYGYTF
TRBJ2-6 NA TRBV11-1 NA TGTGCCAGCAGGCAGGGGACGGTCTCTGGGGCCAACGTCCTGACTTTC CASRQGTVSGANVLTF
TRBJ1-5 NA TRBV28 TRBD1 TGTGCCAGCAGAACGACCGGGACAGACCTTTATAGCAATCAGCCCCAGCATTTT CASRTTGTDLYSNQPQHF
TRBJ1-2 NA TRBV9 TRBD1 TGTGCCAGCAGCGTAGGGACAGGCGACTATGGCTACACCTTC CASSVGTGDYGYTF
TRBJ2-1 NA TRBV30 TRBD2 TGTGCCTGGAGCTCAGTAGCGGGACACAATGAGCAGTTCTTC CAWSSVAGHNEQFF
TRBJ2-3 NA TRBV2 NA TGTGCCAGCAGTGGGGCCCTGAGCACAGATACGCAGTATTTT CASSGALSTDTQYF
TRBJ2-2 once TRBV9 TRBD2 TGTGCCAGCAGCGTAGCGATTAGCGGGGGCACCGGGGAGCTGTTTTTT CASSVAISGGTGELFF
TRBJ1-2 NA TRBV29-1 NA TGCAGCGTTGGAGGGAACTATGGCTACACCTTC CSVGGNYGYTF
TRBJ2-3 NA TRBV5-1 TRBD2 TGCGCCAGCAGCTTGGGTAGCGGGAACACAGATACGCAGTATTTT CASSLGSGNTDTQYF
TRBJ1-3 NA TRBV10-3 TRBD1 TGTGCCATCAGAGAAACCAAAAGGGGGCCTGGAAACACCATATATTTT CAIRETKRGPGNTIYF
TRBJ1-6 NA TRBV28 NA TGTGCCAGCAGTTTGGCAGGGATTAATTCACCCCTCCACTTT CASSLAGINSPLHF
TRBJ1-4 NA TRBV4-1 NA TGCGCCAGCAGCCACCGACCGGGACACTCAAATGAAAAACTGTTTTTT CASSHRPGHSNEKLFF
TRBJ2-2 NA TRBV19 TRBD2 TGTGCCAGTACCCGACTAGCGGGAGCGGGGACCGGGGAGCTGTTTTTT CASTRLAGAGTGELFF
TRBJ1-1 NA TRBV7-2 NA TGTGCCAGCAGCTTAAGTTCAGGGCGGGGCACTGAAGCTTTCTTT CASSLSSGRGTEAFF
TRBJ1-1 NA TRBV7-6 TRBD1 TGTGCCAGCAGCCTACGACAGGGGGCGAGAGCTTTCTTT CASSLRQGARAFF
TRBJ1-6 NA TRBV5-1 NA TGCGCCAGCAGCTTGAATGGGGGGATTTCACCCCTCCACTTT CASSLNGGISPLHF
TRBJ1-3 NA TRBV7-2 NA TGTGCCAGCAGCCGCCGACAGATCATCGCCTCTGGAAACACCATATATTTT CASSRRQIIASGNTIYF
TRBJ2-3 NA TRBV30 TRBD2 TGTGCCTGGAGTTACAGCCTAGCGGGAGATACGCAGTATTTT CAWSYSLAGDTQYF
TRBJ2-2 NA TRBV6-5 TRBD1 TGTGCCAGCAGCCTTGCCCGGACAGGCGGCGGGGAGCTGTTTTTT CASSLARTGGGELFF
TRBJ1-5 NA TRBV12-3/TRBV12-4 NA TGTGCCAGCAGTTTGATGAGGAATCAGCCCCAGCATTTT CASSLMRNQPQHF
TRBJ2-6 once TRBV24-1 NA TGTGCCACCAGTGGATACAGGGATGGCTCTGGGGCCAACGTCCTGACTTTC CATSGYRDGSGANVLTF
TRBJ1-4 NA TRBV18 NA TGTGCCAGCTCACCAAAGGAAACCGGGCTGTTTTTT CASSPKETGLFF
TRBJ2-1 few TRBV30 NA TGTGCCTGGAGTGTCGGGATCTACAATGAGCAGTTCTTC CAWSVGIYNEQFF
TRBJ2-7 NA TRBV9 NA TGTGCCAGCAGCGACCACTCTGACTCCTACGAGCAGTACTTC CASSDHSDSYEQYF
TRBJ2-7 once TRBV6-1 TRBD1 TGTGCCAGCAGTGAAGTAGGGGACAGGCTTAACTACGAGCAGTACTTC CASSEVGDRLNYEQYF
TRBJ1-4 NA TRBV7-3 TRBD1 TGTGCCAGCAGCTTAATAGGGGCTGGGACAGGGGGCCCCAAGGAAAAACTGTTTTTT CASSLIGAGTGGPKEKLFF
TRBJ1-2 NA TRBV5-1 NA TGCGCCAGCAGCGTGACAGAACCATACTATGGCTACACCTTC CASSVTEPYYGYTF
TRBJ1-1 NA TRBV18 NA TGTGCCAGCTCACCACAGTCAGGCAGGATGAACACTGAAGCTTTCTTT CASSPQSGRMNTEAFF
TRBJ2-7 NA TRBV6-1 NA TGTGCCAGCAGTGAAGAGGGGAGGGAGCAGTACTTC CASSEEGREQYF
TRBJ1-1 NA TRBV27 TRBD1 TGTGCCAGCAGTCCCCTCATGACAGGGAAGGACACTGAAGCTTTCTTT CASSPLMTGKDTEAFF
TRBJ1-6 NA TRBV6-2/TRBV6-3 NA TGTGCCAGCAGTTCCGTCAGGGTTTCGGCTTCACCCCTCCACTTT CASSSVRVSASPLHF
TRBJ1-4 NA TRBV30 TRBD1 TGTGCCTGGAGGACCGGGACAGGGGCTAATGAAAAACTGTTTTTT CAWRTGTGANEKLFF
TRBJ1-6 NA TRBV30 NA TGTGCCTGGAGTGTATTACGGGGGGCGAATTCACCCCTCCACTTT CAWSVLRGANSPLHF